This T cell receptor beta chain was obtained from a study of response to subunit inactivated influenza vaccine. Study outcomes and limitations: With each seasonal influenza vaccination, the authors suggested, few new T cells are recruited.

CDR1 is SGHVS and CDR2 is FQNEAQ in the germline V gene. The CDR3 is made up of 15 amino acids. V was pared by 5 bases and J by 3 bases, with 7 bases of the junction left unmatched. Notes on this clonotype: Antigen unknown.

Each CDR3 protein is one row after TCRdb ran MiXCR on the RT-PCR reads. The profile covers 650,000 to 700,000 distinct CDR3 sequences, with about a sixth appearing a single time and roughly 12% taken by the ten largest. This TCR derives from a man in his fifties who received an inactivated influenza vaccine. Material: PBMCs from blood, obtained 12 days after vaccination. The rearrangement joins TRBV7-8 to TRBJ2-4, with 7 bases fitting TRBD1. This CDR3 reads CASSPDRVGKNIQYF. The CDR3 nucleotides are TGTGCCAGCAGCCCAGACAGGGTGGGCAAAAACATTCAGTACTTC.